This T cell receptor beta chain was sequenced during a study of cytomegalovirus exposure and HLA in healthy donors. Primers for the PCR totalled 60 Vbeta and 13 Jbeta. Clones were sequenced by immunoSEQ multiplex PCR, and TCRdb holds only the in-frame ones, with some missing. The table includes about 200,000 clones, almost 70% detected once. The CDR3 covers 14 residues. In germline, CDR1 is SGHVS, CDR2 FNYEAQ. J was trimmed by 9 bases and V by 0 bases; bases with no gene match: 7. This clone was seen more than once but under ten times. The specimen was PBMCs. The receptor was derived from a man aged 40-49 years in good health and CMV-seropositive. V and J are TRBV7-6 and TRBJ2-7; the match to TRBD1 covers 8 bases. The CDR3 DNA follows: TGTGCCAGCAGCTTAGCCCGAGGACAGGGAGCGCAGTACTTC. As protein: CASSLARGQGAQYF.